The 32 T cell receptor beta chains listed next were all sequenced from one sample in a study of identical twins (TCRdb year 2016). To prepare the library, 5' RACE was applied. Instrument on record: Illumina HiSeq 2000. TCRdb passed the public sequencing reads through fastp at Q25 and MiXCR, retaining productive beta sequences. Rows with one shared CDR3 protein collapse into an entry with the most common genes and DNA. The sample table lists 450,000 or so distinct CDR3 sequences, approximately 15% of them with a count of one. The ten largest clones take up about 0.53% of the sample. These data were also filed under a second study, of yellow fever vaccine responses in identical twins.

Sequencing input: CD4+ T cells sorted from blood. The source of these receptors is a woman aged 18-35 years in good health.

This clonotype is termed medium-sized. The genes are TRBV7-2 and TRBJ2-7; 8 bases line up with TRBD2. The V segment lost 0 bases and the J segment 3 bases; nucleotides outside the gene matches: 4. CDR1 is SGHTA, CDR2 FQGNSA, per germline. The CDR3 is 15 amino acids. The CDR3 spells CASSLASSGLYEQYF. CDR3 nucleotides: TGTGCCAGCAGCTTAGCCTCTAGCGGGCTCTACGAGCAGTACTTC.

This chain uses TRBV12-5 with TRBJ2-5; 12 bases map to TRBD1. Germline-derived CDR1 and CDR2 are LGHNT and FRNRAP. The CDR3 spans 16 residues. The junction had 4 bases not matched to a gene; V was cut back by 0 bases and J by 5 bases. The CDR3 reads CASGLVRDRGRETQYF. The CDR3 bases are TGTGCTAGTGGTTTGGTACGGGACAGGGGGCGTGAGACCCAGTACTTC.

The chain combines TRBV12-3 or TRBV12-4 with TRBJ2-6; D perhaps matches TRBD2 (7 bases). The CDR3 runs to 15 residues. Trimming left V 3 bases short and J 3 bases short, with 9 bases between. CDR3 DNA: TGTGCCAGCAGTTTCGGGGGGCTTGGGGCCAACGTCCTGACTTTC. This sequence encodes CASSFGGLGANVLTF.

V gene TRBV6-5 combines with J gene TRBJ1-4; 7 nucleotides agree with TRBD1. CDR1 is MNHEY and CDR2 is SVGAGI in the germline V gene. V trimming: 4 bases; J trimming: 4 bases; junction bases outside the gene matches: 3. This CDR3 contains 14 residues. Here the CDR3 reads CASSSDRLNEKLFF. In nucleotides, the CDR3 is TGTGCCAGCAGTTCGGACAGGCTTAATGAAAAACTGTTTTTT.

The sample holds a few counts of this clonotype. The rearrangement uses TRBV5-4 and TRBJ2-7; D is perhaps TRBD1 or TRBD2 (6 bases each). The germline CDR1 and CDR2 sequences are SGHNT and YYREEE (reference sequence). The CDR3 is 15 residues long. Between the trimmed V and J ends, which lost 0 bases and 4 bases, there was a span of 14 bases. The CDR3 DNA reads TGTGCCAGCAGCTTGGACGGGGGCGCAGGGTACGAGCAGTACTTC. It yields the protein CASSLDGGAGYEQYF.

For this clonotype: A read error may be the cause here, since a much bigger clone is one base away. The chain employs TRBV6-6 and TRBJ2-7; weak D call: TRBD1 (5 bases). The length of the CDR3 is 12 residues. Trimming took off 10 bases at V and 0 bases at J, with 10 bases between the two ends. Germline loops: CDR1 MNHNY, CDR2 SVGAGI (reference sequence). The CDR3 here is CATAQGSYEQYF. The CDR3 nucleotides are TGTGCCACCGCCCAGGGCTCCTACGAGCAGTACTTC.

This clonotype has just a few counts. V usage is TRBV7-9 and J usage is TRBJ2-7; D ambiguous. CDR3 size: 14 residues. Germline V lookup: CDR1 SEHNR, CDR2 FQNEAQ (reference sequence). Trimming took 5 bases from V and 4 from J, leaving 15 bases between them. The CDR3 DNA is TGTGCCAGCAGCCAAAGACCCCCAGCTTACGAGCAGTACTTC. This gives the protein CASSQRPPAYEQYF.

This clonotype has ten or more counts. The chain employs TRBV7-9 and TRBJ2-7; D is ambiguous. Deletions cut 5 bases from V and 7 bases from J, with 15 bases between. Per the germline V gene, CDR1 is SEHNR and CDR2 is FQNEAQ (reference sequence). The CDR3 runs to 13 residues. CDR3 coding DNA: TGTGCCAGCAGCGAGCAGACGAGTGGGGAGCAGTACTTC. Amino acids: CASSEQTSGEQYF.

This clonotype appeared a few times. The chain uses TRBV20-1 and TRBJ2-1; D unclear. Trimming removed 0 bases from V and 6 bases from J, with 12 bases in between. The CDR3 sequence is 14 residues long. The germline CDR1 and CDR2 sequences are DFQATT and SNEGSKA (reference sequence). CDR3 amino acids: CSARDSQLVNEQFF. CDR3 in DNA: TGCAGTGCTAGAGATAGTCAGCTAGTCAATGAGCAGTTCTTC.

The chain employs TRBV5-1 and TRBJ2-7; D gene ambiguous. CDR1 and CDR2 (germline): SGHRS, YFSETQ. The CDR3 is made up of 13 amino acids. V lost 5 bases and J lost 3, with 12 bases in between. For the CDR3, the DNA is TGCGCCAGCAGGACCGGGTACGGCTACGAGCAGTACTTC. Its translation: CASRTGYGYEQYF.

The chain recombines TRBV20-1 with TRBJ2-5, with TRBD2 identical over 11 bases. J was trimmed by 5 bases and V by 0 bases; bases with no gene match: 5. CDR3 length equals 15 residues. Germline CDR1 reads DFQATT; CDR2 reads SNEGSKA (reference sequence). CDR3 region: CSARDTRTSGETQYF. The DNA for the CDR3 is TGCAGTGCTAGAGATACGAGGACTAGCGGGGAGACCCAGTACTTC.

The chain links TRBV29-1 to TRBJ2-3, with no clear D. Germline V CDR1 and CDR2: SQVTM, ANQGSEA. The CDR3 runs to 14 residues. Trimming removed 5 bases from V and 0 bases from J, with 12 bases in between. The chain's CDR3 is CSVQTGLSTDTQYF. DNA for the CDR3: TGCAGCGTTCAGACTGGTCTTAGCACAGATACGCAGTATTTT.

This chain joins TRBV7-3 and TRBJ2-2; D possibly corresponds to TRBD1 (5 bases). Trimming pared 0 bases from V and 4 bases from J, leaving 9 bases between. The CDR3 totals 15 residues. Germline CDR1 SGHTA, CDR2 FQGTGA. The CDR3 sequence is CASSLTGARTGELFF. The CDR3 DNA is TGTGCCAGCAGCTTAACAGGGGCCCGCACCGGGGAGCTGTTTTTT.

This clonotype was observed a few times. The chain is built from TRBV20-1 and TRBJ2-2, with 10 bases matching TRBD2. This CDR3 comprises 17 residues. Germline V CDR1 and CDR2: DFQATT, SNEGSKA (reference sequence). The trim removed 5 bases at V and 1 base at J, leaving 10 bases unmatched. CDR3 region: CSAPESSSGRNTGELFF. The CDR3 DNA follows: TGCAGTGCTCCAGAGAGCTCTAGCGGGAGGAACACCGGGGAGCTGTTTTTT.

This clonotype has more than one count but fewer than ten. The rearrangement links TRBV27 to TRBJ2-7, with 9 nucleotides matching TRBD1. Trimming at V came to 5 bases and at J to 10 bases, leaving 15 bases not matched to a gene. CDR1 MNHEY and CDR2 SMNVEV come from the germline V gene (reference sequence). The CDR3 extends over 15 amino acids. The CDR3 DNA sequence: TGTGCCAGCAGTGCATCCGGGACAGGGAAGGGGATACAGTACTTC. Protein product: CASSASGTGKGIQYF.

This clonotype was observed at least ten times. V usage is TRBV5-1 and J usage is TRBJ2-7, with a weak D call TRBD1 (6 bases). Germline V lookup: CDR1 SGHRS, CDR2 YFSETQ. The germline V and J ends were trimmed by 0 bases and 4 bases, with 8 bases remaining between them. There are 13 residues in the CDR3. Here the CDR3 reads CASSLARGYEQYF. Written as DNA, the CDR3 is TGCGCCAGCAGCTTGGCCAGGGGATACGAGCAGTACTTC.

The chain is built from TRBV15 and TRBJ2-6, with D possibly being TRBD1 (6 bases). Trimming removed 6 bases from V and 2 bases from J, with 11 bases in between. CDR3 size: 15 residues. Germline V gene sequence: CDR1 LNHNV, CDR2 YYDKDF (reference sequence). The CDR3 sequence is CATREGGTGANVLTF. CDR3 coding DNA: TGTGCCACCAGAGAAGGGGGTACTGGGGCCAACGTCCTGACTTTC. The full variable domain, completed using reference TRBV15 and TRBJ2-6, is DAMVIQNPRYQVTQFGKPVTLSCSQTLNHNVMYWYQQKSSQAPKLLFHYYDKDFNNEADTPDNFQSRRPNTSFCFLDIRSPGLGDTAMYLCATREGGTGANVLTFGAGSRLTVL.

This clonotype was picked up a small number of times. CDR3 sequence (DNA): TGTGCCACCAGTGACCGGAGCGGACTAGCGGGAAACACAGATACGCAGTATTTT. Translation gives CATSDRSGLAGNTDTQYF. The chain uses TRBV24-1 and TRBJ2-3; 12 bases align to TRBD2. The germline V gene has CDR1 KGHDR and CDR2 SFDVKD. CDR3 length: 18 amino acids. The junction had 9 bases not matched to a gene; V was cut back by 4 bases and J by 2 bases.

The V and J genes are TRBV7-2 and TRBJ2-7; TRBD2 matches at 9 bases. The CDR3 contains 16 residues. The J segment lost 1 base and the V segment lost 3 bases, leaving 7 bases of the junction unmatched. From germline, CDR1 is SGHTA and CDR2 FQGNSA. The chain's CDR3 is CASSFSSGSSSYEQYF. In nucleotides, the CDR3 is TGTGCCAGCAGCTTTAGTAGCGGGAGTTCATCCTACGAGCAGTACTTC.

In its sample, this clonotype was seen a few times. The chain joins TRBV20-1 to TRBJ2-3, with TRBD2 identical over 9 bases. Germline V lookup: CDR1 DFQATT, CDR2 SNEGSKA (reference sequence). The CDR3 is 14 amino acids. The V gene end was trimmed by 2 bases and the J gene end by 5 bases; junction bases not matched to a gene: 5. The CDR3 nucleotides read TGCAGTGCTAGACGGCTAGCGGGATTAGATACGCAGTATTTT. Its translation is CSARRLAGLDTQYF.

Only a few counts were recorded for this clonotype. The chain is built from TRBV28 and TRBJ2-5, with D possibly being TRBD1 (6 bases). The germline V and J ends were trimmed by 6 bases and 3 bases, with 8 bases remaining between them. Germline V gene sequence: CDR1 MDHEN, CDR2 SYDVKM. The CDR3 is 12 residues long. CDR3 DNA: TGTGCCAGCAGCGCAGGGGAAGAGACCCAGTACTTC. Translating gives CASSAGEETQYF.

The chain combines TRBV29-1 with TRBJ2-3; 9 positions agree with TRBD2. The CDR3 is 17 amino acids. The germline gives CDR1 SQVTM, CDR2 ANQGSEA. V lost 2 bases to trimming and J lost 4 bases; unmatched junction nucleotides: 13. The DNA for the CDR3 is TGCAGCGTTGAACGAGCTCGGTCGGCGGGAGGGGCAGATACGCAGTATTTT. Its translation: CSVERARSAGGADTQYF.

This clonotype was counted a few times. The CDR3 DNA follows: TGTGCCAGCATCTCCAACCTCGAAACCGGGGAGCTGTTTTTT. Its protein is CASISNLETGELFF. This chain connects TRBV28 to TRBJ2-2; D ambiguous. Germline V gives CDR1 MDHEN, CDR2 SYDVKM. This CDR3 is 14 amino acids long. V lost 7 bases and J 5 bases, leaving 14 bases between the germline ends. Filled out from reference TRBV28 and TRBJ2-2, the complete variable domain reads DVKVTQSSRYLVKRTGEKVFLECVQDMDHENMFWYRQDPGLGLRLIYFSYDVKMKEKGDIPEGYSVSREKKERFSLILESASTNQTSMYLCASISNLETGELFFGEGSRLTVL.

This clonotype came up a few times. CDR3 nucleotides: TGCAGCGGTTATTTTAATGAGCAGTTCTTC. Its translation is CSGYFNEQFF. The gene calls are TRBV29-1 and TRBJ2-1; D call uncertain. The V and J ends lost 7 bases and 7 bases respectively, with 8 bases between them. Germline lookup yields CDR1 SQVTM and CDR2 ANQGSEA. This CDR3 has 10 amino acids.

This clonotype turned up a few times. The genes are TRBV29-1 and TRBJ2-7, with 11 bases that match TRBD2. V was clipped by 6 bases and J by 3 bases; unmatched bases: 10. The CDR3 is made up of 15 amino acids. Germline-derived CDR1 and CDR2 are SQVTM and ANQGSEA. DNA for the CDR3: TGCAGCGTAGACCTAACTAGCGGGGGATACTACGAGCAGTACTTC. Translated: CSVDLTSGGYYEQYF.

This clonotype was found many times. The J gene is TRBJ2-7, the V gene TRBV28; 11 bases line up with TRBD2. This CDR3 is 14 amino acids long. CDR1 and CDR2 (germline): MDHEN, SYDVKM. Losses at the gene ends were 6 bases for V and 2 bases for J; bases not matched to a gene: 3. The CDR3 DNA sequence: TGTGCCAGCAGAGGGACTAGCGGAACCTACGAGCAGTACTTC. Its protein is CASRGTSGTYEQYF.

This clonotype occurred a few times. This chain uses TRBV20-1 with TRBJ2-3; unclear D gene. This CDR3 comprises 11 residues. V lost 5 bases and J lost 2, with 5 bases in between. Germline CDR1 reads DFQATT; CDR2 reads SNEGSKA (reference sequence). The CDR3 DNA sequence: TGCAGTGCTTACCTCACAGATACGCAGTATTTT. Residues: CSAYLTDTQYF.

The genes are TRBV28 and TRBJ2-3; no clear D. The length of the CDR3 is 19 residues. Trimming removed 0 bases at V and 1 base at J, with 20 bases between. Germline CDR1 reads MDHEN; CDR2 reads SYDVKM. The CDR3, as DNA: TGTGCCAGCAGTTTATGGACGGGCCGAAGAATGGTGGGCACAGATACGCAGTATTTT. This translates into CASSLWTGRRMVGTDTQYF.

This clonotype was recorded many times. V and J are TRBV29-1 and TRBJ2-7, with 7 bases that match TRBD1. Germline-derived CDR1 and CDR2 are SQVTM and ANQGSEA. Trimming cost V 5 bases and J 4 bases; bases outside gene matches: 11. The CDR3 covers 14 residues. CDR3 in amino acids: CSVYRTGLPYEQYF. In DNA, the CDR3 is TGCAGCGTTTATAGGACAGGCCTACCTTACGAGCAGTACTTC.

This clonotype was found a few times. V is TRBV12-3 or TRBV12-4 and J is TRBJ2-3; D assignment may be TRBD1 or TRBD2 (6 bases each). The CDR3 contains 15 residues. V gave up 7 bases and J gave up 2 bases, with 16 bases separating them. This chain's CDR3 is CASTLWGADTDTQYF. The CDR3 nucleotides are TGTGCCAGCACGTTATGGGGGGCGGACACAGATACGCAGTATTTT.

Ten or more counts support this clonotype. This rearrangement joins TRBV10-3 to TRBJ2-1, with D possibly matching TRBD1 (5 bases). The CDR3 runs to 12 residues. The V end lost 2 bases, the J end lost 14 bases, and 13 bases lay between the germline ends. Per the germline V gene, CDR1 is ENHRY and CDR2 is SYGVKD. Here the CDR3 reads CAISENQGGEFF. CDR3 bases: TGTGCCATCAGTGAGAACCAGGGTGGTGAGTTCTTC.

A few counts support this clonotype. CDR3 nucleotide sequence: TGTGCCAGCTCCCGAACCCTTGGAGCAAATGAGCAGTTCTTC. Translated: CASSRTLGANEQFF. The chain couples TRBV7-8 to TRBJ2-1; no clear D. The CDR3 totals 14 residues. The V gene's germline CDR1 is SGHVS and CDR2 FQNEAQ. V lost 8 bases and J 7 bases, leaving 18 bases between the germline ends.